These 28 T cell receptor beta chains were sequenced from one sample in a study of blood T cells in healthy people across ages (dated by TCRdb to about 2015). The library came from 5' RACE. Sequencing was performed on an Illumina HiSeq 2500. The second PCR ran for about 6 to 11 cycles and used a J-beta primer mix along with a sample-barcoded 5' primer. TCRdb took the public reads, trimmed them with fastp at Q25, ran MiXCR for clone calling and kept in-frame beta chains. A single entry per CDR3 protein holds the most common genes and DNA from its merged rows. Counted in this sample were fewer than 950,000 distinct CDR3 sequences; less than 70% of them appeared once. Of the sample, approximately 40% falls within the top ten clones. Sequencing was done on a sample of blood. The receptors stem from an elderly man in good health.

V usage is TRBV5-1 and J usage is TRBJ2-7; 10 nucleotides line up with TRBD1. The CDR3 runs to 16 residues. V shed 2 bases and J 0 bases; nucleotides not matched to a gene: 5. Germline V gives CDR1 SGHRS, CDR2 YFSETQ. CDR3 residues: CASSFLGTGVSYEQYF. The DNA of the CDR3 is TGCGCCAGCAGCTTCCTGGGGACAGGGGTCTCCTACGAGCAGTACTTC.

In its sample, this clonotype was seen a few times. The chain joins TRBV7-3 to TRBJ2-3; tentatively, D is TRBD2 (6 bases). The CDR3 has 15 residues. The V gene lost 6 bases and the J gene lost 2 bases, with 15 bases spanning the gap. In germline, CDR1 is SGHTA, CDR2 FQGTGA. The CDR3 spells CASSLLASATDTQYF. In DNA form, the CDR3 reads TGTGCCAGCAGTCTCTTGGCTAGCGCCACAGATACGCAGTATTTT.

The chain carries TRBV20-1 and TRBJ2-3; 11 bases are shared with TRBD2. CDR3 length: 15 residues. V dropped 6 bases and J dropped 5; count of bases not matched to a gene: 10. Germline V gene data show CDR1 as DFQATT and CDR2 as SNEGSKA (reference sequence). CDR3 DNA: TGCAGTGCGGTCCGGGGTCTAGCGGGAGGAGATACGCAGTATTTT. As protein: CSAVRGLAGGDTQYF.

This chain joins TRBV7-2 and TRBJ2-6, with D hard to call. Germline CDR1 is SGHTA and CDR2 is FQGNSA. This CDR3 region has 15 residues. Trimming took off 3 bases at V and 2 bases at J, with 8 bases between the two ends. DNA for the CDR3: TGTGCCAGCAGCTTTGCCGGCCCTGGGGCCAACGTCCTGACTTTC. Its protein product is CASSFAGPGANVLTF. The variable domain in full, with the rest retrieved from reference TRBV7-2 and TRBJ2-6, is GAGVSQSPSNKVTEKGKDVELRCDPISGHTALYWYRQSLGQGLEFLIYFQGNSAPDKSGLPSDRFSAERTGGSVSTLTIQRTQQEDSAVYLCASSFAGPGANVLTFGAGSRLTVL.

The gene calls are TRBV12-3 or TRBV12-4 and TRBJ2-7; 7 bases align to TRBD2. Losses at the gene ends were 3 bases for V and 0 bases for J; bases not matched to a gene: 5. CDR3 length: 15 amino acids. The CDR3 region is CASSFASGNSYEQYF. CDR3 bases: TGTGCCAGCAGTTTCGCGAGCGGGAACTCCTACGAGCAGTACTTC.

This clonotype was picked up one time. This sequence joins TRBV7-9 and TRBJ1-2; 9 bases agree with TRBD1. The CDR3 covers 13 residues. Germline CDR1 is SEHNR and CDR2 is FQNEAQ (reference sequence). J lost 8 bases, V lost 7 bases, and 8 bases had no gene match. The CDR3 protein is CASKTDRGEGYTF. DNA for the CDR3: TGTGCCAGCAAGACGGACAGGGGTGAAGGCTACACCTTC. Together with reference TRBV7-9 and TRBJ1-2, the CDR3 gives the full variable domain: DTGVSQNPRHKITKRGQNVTFRCDPISEHNRLYWYRQTLGQGPEFLTYFQNEAQLEKSRLLSDRFSAERPKGSFSTLEIQRTEQGDSAMYLCASKTDRGEGYTFGSGTRLTVV.

The sample holds a few counts of this clonotype. This CDR3 is CAWRTGVEQYF. As DNA, the CDR3 is TGTGCCTGGAGAACGGGGGTCGAGCAGTACTTC. V is TRBV30 and J is TRBJ2-4; D may be TRBD2 (6 bases). The closer fit of TRBJ2-7 to the DNA end suggests the J call may be wrong. Germline lookup yields CDR1 GTSNPN and CDR2 SVGIG (reference sequence). The CDR3 spans 11 residues.

The J gene is TRBJ2-1, the V gene TRBV7-3; tentative D call: TRBD1 (6 bases). Germline CDR1 and CDR2: SGHTA and FQGTGA. V was trimmed by 5 bases and J by 8 bases, leaving 19 bases between them. The CDR3 extends over 15 amino acids. The CDR3 nucleotides are TGTGCCAGCAGCATCGACTCACAGGGCTGGGATGAGCAGTTCTTC. Residues: CASSIDSQGWDEQFF.

This clonotype showed up just a few times. The V gene is TRBV27, the J gene TRBJ2-7; possible D gene TRBD2, 7 bases. Germline loops: CDR1 MNHEY, CDR2 SMNVEV (reference sequence). V lost 5 bases and J 3 bases, leaving 14 bases between the germline ends. The CDR3 is 14 residues long. CDR3 amino acids: CASSPPGGVYEQYF. The CDR3 bases are TGTGCCAGCAGTCCCCCGGGGGGCGTCTACGAGCAGTACTTC.

This rearrangement joins TRBV11-2 to TRBJ2-1; 7 bases fit TRBD2. The V gene end was trimmed by 0 bases and the J gene end by 9 bases; junction bases not matched to a gene: 17. Germline V gene data show CDR1 as SGHAT and CDR2 as FQNNGV. This CDR3 is 18 amino acids long. This CDR3 is CASSLEGDGRPEPGEQFF. Written as DNA, the CDR3 is TGTGCCAGCAGCTTAGAAGGAGACGGGAGGCCCGAGCCCGGTGAGCAGTTCTTC.

This clonotype was observed at least ten times. The chain couples TRBV5-1 to TRBJ2-2; 7 nucleotides line up with TRBD1. Germline loops: CDR1 SGHRS, CDR2 YFSETQ. With V trimmed by 4 bases and J by 0 bases, 6 bases remained unmatched. This CDR3 has 16 residues. The CDR3 coding sequence is TGCGCCAGCAGCCAAGGGACAGTGACGAACACCGGGGAGCTGTTTTTT. This codes for CASSQGTVTNTGELFF.

At least ten counts were recorded for this clonotype. The V gene is TRBV20-1, the J gene TRBJ1-5; D possibly corresponds to TRBD1 (5 bases). V lost 0 bases and J 1 base, leaving 16 bases between the germline ends. CDR3 length equals 17 residues. Germline V gene lookup returns CDR1 DFQATT and CDR2 SNEGSKA (reference sequence). The CDR3 region is CSARDSGRAGSNQPQHF. The CDR3 DNA is TGCAGTGCTAGAGATTCCGGGCGGGCAGGGAGCAATCAGCCCCAGCATTTT.

This clonotype was seen more than once but under ten times. Written as DNA, the CDR3 is TGTGCCATCAGTGAGTCTCAGGCCGGAGAGGCCCTCCACTTT. Translated, it gives CAISESQAGEALHF. The rearrangement links TRBV10-3 to TRBJ1-6; D is undetermined. The V end lost 0 bases, the J end lost 14 bases, and 14 bases lay between the germline ends. CDR3 length: 14 residues. Per the germline V gene, CDR1 is ENHRY and CDR2 is SYGVKD.

The J gene is TRBJ1-4, the V gene TRBV5-1; 7 bases fit TRBD1. There are 14 residues in the CDR3. V gave up 4 bases and J gave up 4 bases; unmatched junction bases: 4. Per germline, CDR1 SGHRS and CDR2 YFSETQ. CDR3: CASSHQGDNEKLFF. The DNA of the CDR3 is TGCGCCAGCAGCCACCAGGGGGATAATGAAAAACTGTTTTTT.

This clonotype was detected only a few times. The chain has TRBV20-1 and TRBJ2-7; D is perhaps TRBD2 (5 bases). Trimming left V 3 bases short and J 0 bases short, with 9 bases between. Germline V gene sequence: CDR1 DFQATT, CDR2 SNEGSKA (reference sequence). The CDR3 is 13 amino acids. CDR3 region: CSASFGISYEQYF. In nucleotides, the CDR3 is TGCAGTGCTAGTTTCGGGATCTCCTACGAGCAGTACTTC.

The chain links TRBV7-6 to TRBJ2-7, with D perhaps matching TRBD1 (5 bases). In germline, CDR1 is SGHVS, CDR2 FNYEAQ. V dropped 0 bases and J dropped 2 bases, with 8 bases sitting between them. The CDR3 contains 14 residues. The CDR3 spells CASSLATGAYEQYF. CDR3 DNA: TGTGCCAGCAGCTTAGCTACAGGAGCCTACGAGCAGTACTTC.

The chain employs TRBV12-3 or TRBV12-4 and TRBJ2-1; 11 positions agree with TRBD2. CDR3 length: 15 amino acids. The V segment lost 6 bases and the J segment 6 bases; nucleotides outside the gene matches: 7. CDR3 sequence reads: CASSVAGTSGNEQFF. The CDR3 bases are TGTGCCAGCAGCGTCGCCGGGACTAGCGGCAATGAGCAGTTCTTC.

The count of this clonotype is one. J is TRBJ2-1 and V is TRBV15, with TRBD2 matching 11 bases. This CDR3 is 16 amino acids long. CDR1 is LNHNV, CDR2 YYDKDF, per germline (reference sequence). J was trimmed by 7 bases and V by 2 bases; bases with no gene match: 7. The CDR3 here is CATSRSLAGGVNEQFF. The CDR3 coding sequence is TGTGCCACCAGCAGATCTCTAGCGGGAGGTGTTAATGAGCAGTTCTTC.

This chain links TRBV29-1 with TRBJ2-1; no clear D gene. The V end lost 4 bases, the J end lost 10 bases, and 17 bases lay between the germline ends. CDR3 length equals 13 residues. Looked up from germline, CDR1 is SQVTM and CDR2 is ANQGSEA. CDR3 bases: TGCAGCGTTGTTGGACCCCGAGAAAGGGAGCAGTTCTTC. Translated: CSVVGPREREQFF.

In this sample, this clonotype turned up once. V is TRBV12-3 or TRBV12-4 and J is TRBJ2-5, with D uncertain. The J call may not be correct, given that the DNA end is closer to TRBJ2-7. This CDR3 comprises 15 residues. CDR3 amino acids: CASSPSASIVDEQYF. CDR3 DNA sequence: TGTGCCAGCAGCCCCTCTGCGTCCATAGTTGACGAGCAGTACTTC.

The rearrangement uses TRBV21-1 and TRBJ1-5. TRBV21-1 has pseudogene status. CDR3 size: 15 residues. The CDR3 region has the DNA TGTGCCAGCAGCACAGGACGGAATAGCAATCAGCCCCAGCATTTT. Amino acids: CASSTGRNSNQPQHF.

This rearrangement joins TRBV18 to TRBJ2-5, with D possibly TRBD2 on 5 matching bases. The CDR3 runs to 20 residues. V was shortened by 1 base and J by 2 bases, with 26 bases between the two germline ends. Germline CDR1 reads KGHSH; CDR2 reads LQKENI. The CDR3 protein is CASSPRRTPKGEKRQETQYF. CDR3 DNA: TGTGCCAGCTCACCACGGAGGACTCCCAAAGGTGAAAAAAGACAAGAGACCCAGTACTTC.

This clonotype was recorded only once. The rearrangement links TRBV27 to TRBJ1-5, with D perhaps TRBD1 (5 bases). The CDR3 consists of 14 residues. Trimming removed 3 bases at V and 11 bases at J, with 17 bases between. Germline CDR1 and CDR2: MNHEY and SMNVEV (reference sequence). The CDR3 loop reads CASSFSGSGTAQHF. As DNA, the CDR3 is TGTGCCAGCAGTTTTTCAGGGTCCGGTACGGCCCAGCATTTT.

The chain combines TRBV5-1 with TRBJ1-5; D is unresolved. This CDR3 has 14 amino acids. CDR1 is SGHRS and CDR2 is YFSETQ in the germline V gene. V gave up 2 bases and J gave up 0 bases, with 6 bases separating them. The CDR3 sequence is CASSLWVSNQPQHF. The CDR3 DNA reads as TGCGCCAGCAGCTTATGGGTTAGCAATCAGCCCCAGCATTTT. Looking up the rest from reference TRBV5-1 and TRBJ1-5 gives the full variable domain: KAGVTQTPRYLIKTRGQQVTLSCSPISGHRSVSWYQQTPGQGLQFLFEYFSETQRNKGNFPGRFSGRQFSNSRSEMNVSTLELGDSALYLCASSLWVSNQPQHFGDGTRLSIL.

The rearrangement uses TRBV20-1 and TRBJ2-1; TRBD2 aligns across 7 bases. Germline V gives CDR1 DFQATT, CDR2 SNEGSKA (reference sequence). The V and J ends lost 5 bases and 2 bases, in that order; junction bases with no gene match: 12. This CDR3 is built from 16 residues. The CDR3 DNA sequence: TGCAGTGCTGGAGTTCCTAGCGGAGCCACCTACAATGAGCAGTTCTTC. Its translation is CSAGVPSGATYNEQFF.

The CDR3: CASGFGGKQYF. The CDR3 nucleotides are TGTGCCAGCGGGTTCGGGGGGAAACAGTACTTC. This chain joins TRBV6-1 and TRBJ2-4; 7 bases agree with TRBD2. This CDR3 region has 11 residues. The germline gives CDR1 MNHNS, CDR2 SASEGT. V lost 8 bases, J lost 13 bases, and 8 bases stayed unmatched.

Only a few counts were recorded for this clonotype. This chain connects TRBV28 to TRBJ1-5; D gene ambiguous. Looked up from germline, CDR1 is MDHEN and CDR2 is SYDVKM. This CDR3 is 11 amino acids long. V lost 9 bases and J 7 bases, leaving 10 bases between the germline ends. CDR3 nucleotides: TGTGCCAGGAAAAGGCGGCAGCCCCAGCATTTT. As protein: CARKRRQPQHF. The full variable domain, rest sourced from reference TRBV28 and TRBJ1-5, is DVKVTQSSRYLVKRTGEKVFLECVQDMDHENMFWYRQDPGLGLRLIYFSYDVKMKEKGDIPEGYSVSREKKERFSLILESASTNQTSMYLCARKRRQPQHFGDGTRLSIL.

The rearrangement joins TRBV20-1 to TRBJ2-1, with D perhaps matching TRBD1 or TRBD2 (6 bases each). Germline CDR1 is DFQATT and CDR2 is SNEGSKA (reference sequence). The CDR3 length is 14 residues. Deletions cut 4 bases from V and 5 bases from J, with 15 bases between. The DNA for the CDR3 is TGCAGTGCTAAGTGGTGGGGGGCTGACAATGAGCAGTTCTTC. This codes for CSAKWWGADNEQFF.